One T cell receptor beta chain is described in this entry. Only a few counts were recorded for this clonotype. Its recognized antigen is unknown. No base quality values were provided; no much bigger clone lies one nucleotide off. These data come from a study of regulatory T cells in long-lasting Graves disease (TCRdb year 2021). With regard to the full study: In the newly diagnosed Graves' disease group, patients had been taking antithyroid drugs for less than 3 months. A total of about 33 samples underwent TCR sequencing, from around 13 patients with persistent Graves' disease and roughly 20 patients with newly diagnosed Graves' disease. The study was registered as a clinical trial and conducted in China. Patients with persistent Graves' disease were compared with patients with newly diagnosed Graves' disease using TCR sequencing and RNA sequencing of peripheral blood.

The sample's time point, from its label and the paper: newly diagnosed GD, antithyroid drugs for less than 3 months. For both TCR sequencing and RNA sequencing, RNA was extracted from PBMCs using TRIzol. The diagnosis of Graves' disease followed American Thyroid Association guidelines. The patients came from an endocrinology department in Xi'an, China. From each patient, 8 to 10 milliliters of peripheral blood was collected into an EDTA anticoagulant tube. Ficoll Paque Plus density gradient separation was used to isolate PBMCs, and no further T cell sorting was done. RNA quality was checked with an Agilent 2100 Bioanalyzer and agarose gel, and concentration with a NanoDrop 2000. CDR3 length: 16 amino acids, cysteine to phenylalanine. The sequence is cut down to CDR3 DNA, 48 bases in frame from base 1. The germline V gene sets CDR1 to MDHEN and CDR2 to SYDVKM. The V and J ends are trimmed by 4 bases and 5 bases, leaving 20 bases between them.

The library was prepared using multiplex PCR. Instrument on record: Illumina HiSeq 4000. To build TCR beta libraries, CDR3 regions were amplified by Arm-PCR using iRepertoire HTBI primers. Gel purification was performed on PCR products prior to sequencing. The paper's data handling went like this. Gene usage analysis of CDR3 amino acid clonotypes relied on the roughly 67 TRBV and 12 to 15 TRBJ segments identified across samples. COPE and FqMerger were used to merge the filtered high-quality paired reads into contigs. BLAST was used to align contigs to IMGT TRBV, TRBD and TRBJ reference genes, and CDR3 was defined according to IMGT. Any clonotype with a frequency above 0.1% was classified as a highly expanded clone. Shannon entropy served as the measure of repertoire diversity, while the Gini coefficient captured V-J evenness. Public clonotypes were defined as clonotypes shared by more than one individual. TCRdb redid the processing of the public reads, applying fastp at Q25 and MiXCR, and retained in-frame beta chains. Each record represents a unique CDR3 protein, reported with the most common genes and DNA among its rows. TCRdb, not the authors, supplied the V and J calls. This sample comprises roughly 610,000 distinct CDR3 sequences, under 20% of them detected only once. The ten largest make up about 20% of the sample.

Here is what the overall study found, with its caveats: The small sample size was acknowledged by the authors as a limitation that may reduce accuracy. Compared with newly diagnosed patients, patients with persistent Graves' disease had lower TCR Shannon entropy and fewer highly expanded clones, which suggests clonal expansion. Because the primary lesion, thyroid tissue, could not be accessed, the study looked at peripheral blood alone. TRBV28, TRBJ1-2 and TRBJ2-5 were preferentially used in persistent disease, while TRBV20-1 and TRBJ2-1 were favored in newly diagnosed disease. A larger number of public clonotypes was shared among persistent patients (around 2,700) than among newly diagnosed patients (roughly 1,000). Only the TCR beta chain was sequenced and analyzed.

Separately, the same data were catalogued under a study of T cells in Graves' hyperthyroidism and ophthalmopathy. The second study also describes: Graves' hyperthyroidism was defined as stable when no progression to ophthalmopathy occurred over 18 months of follow-up. Hyperthyroidism patients were newly diagnosed, had a disease duration of under 2 months, and were aged 18 to 65 years. Exclusion was applied to patients with uncontrolled infections, other autoimmune diseases, pregnancy or lactation. Clinical symptoms, serum thyroxine and TRAb, thyroid ultrasound, and orbital computed tomography formed the basis for the diagnoses. A first-round RT-PCR of the TCR CDR3 used the HTBI primer set with the Qiagen OneStep RT-PCR kit. Blood samples also contained most of the expanded thyroid clonotypes (frequency above 0.001), which suggests that blood repertoires may reflect thyroid immune responses. A model built on a 13 V-J signature distinguished ophthalmopathy from stable hyperthyroidism, reaching 85% to 90% sensitivity and 81.08% specificity in cross-validation and 80%/75% in testing. During validation, the model predicted progression to ophthalmopathy a median of around six months ahead of onset, with approximately 70% sensitivity and about 75% specificity. To identify TCR V-J signatures that set the groups apart, the researchers used a discovery cohort of about a hundred patients, made up of roughly 45 with Graves' ophthalmopathy and about 59 with stable Graves' hyperthyroidism. Prospective prediction of ophthalmopathy was tested in an independent validation cohort consisting of about 20 hyperthyroidism patients and more than 15 patients who later progressed to ophthalmopathy. The approximately 100 discovery patients were divided at random into training and test sets in a 7:3 ratio. In addition, the study compared T-cell repertoires in thyroid tissue and in blood from roughly 6 Graves' hyperthyroidism patients. After sampling, hyperthyroidism patients received methimazole starting at 30 mg daily, and ophthalmopathy patients received high-dose intravenous methylprednisolone. The libraries were constructed in a second round of multiplex PCR and then size-selected and purified. Sequencing of the libraries was done on an Illumina HiSeq2000 using paired-end 100 bp reads. SOAPnuke was used to process the raw data, removing reads that contained adapters or uncalled bases, had a mean Phred below 15, or lacked an exact match to the constant primer or identifier. High-quality paired reads were merged using COPE v1.2.5, and each unique nucleotide sequence was defined as a clonotype. Clonotypes were aligned to IMGT TRBV, TRBD and TRBJ reference segments using MiTCR v1.1. The analysis was restricted to V-J combinations with a frequency above 0.0001, which together covered about 99% of the repertoires. A TCS score was defined as the ratio between F50 (clonal expansion) and ExV (chaos), using BLOSUM62-based TCRdist between CDR3 peptides within each V-J. Welch's t-statistics and random forest reduced 514 V-J features to 10 to 15, which were used in a naive Bayes classifier (R e1071). Sample size was not statistically predetermined, and investigators were not blinded to group allocation. According to the paper, TCR Vbeta CDR3 sequencing was carried out on over 130 peripheral blood samples, which came from approximately 43 ophthalmopathy, under 80 hyperthyroidism and some 17 progressor patients.

This receptor was identified in a woman aged 25 to 39 with Graves disease. Donor details come from another sample of the same person, matched by shared clones. Material: peripheral blood mononuclear cells (PBMCs), obtained at new diagnosis, from a patient treated with antithyroid drugs. The V and J genes are TRBV28 and TRBJ1-2; TRBD1 is a possible D gene, resting on 6 matching bases. The sequenced DNA: TGTGCCAGCAGTTCCAACAGGGCCGCATTGCCATATGGCTACACCTTC. Its protein product is CASSSNRAALPYGYTF.